A selection of T cell receptor beta chains follows, all from one sample in a study of T cell changes during pregnancy in multiple sclerosis. Generated by immunoSEQ multiplex PCR, the TCRdb table keeps only in-frame clones and is missing some. The data contain approximately 30,000 clones, roughly 86% of them seen just once; the ten biggest clones take up around 9.8%. Here the sequenced sample was CD8+ T cells from peripheral blood mononuclear cells, taken in the first trimester of pregnancy. All receptors come from a female donor with multiple sclerosis, enrolled in a pregnancy study. The CDR3 runs from the conserved cysteine through the conserved F or W. A D gene is named only where the DNA matches it firmly. The listing skips clone size in some rows; elsewhere it reads once, few, many or a size class.

>NA|TRBV7-9|NA|TRBJ2-1
CASSLGQGKNEQFF
TGTGCCAGCAGCTTAGGGCAGGGGAAGAATGAGCAGTTCTTC
>TRBD1|TRBV14|NA|TRBJ2-5
CASSQGTGLQETQYF
TGTGCCAGCAGCCAAGGGACAGGGCTCCAAGAGACCCAGTACTTC
>TRBD2|TRBV7-6|NA|TRBJ2-5
CASSLFSGGAGETQYF
TGTGCCAGCAGCTTATTTAGCGGGGGGGCAGGAGAGACCCAGTACTTC
>NA|TRBV10-2|NA|TRBJ2-7
CASSEYNEQYF
TGCGCCAGCAGTGAGTATAACGAGCAGTACTTC
>TRBD1|TRBV6-1|NA|TRBJ2-3
CASSERVGGRTDTQYF
TGTGCCAGCAGTGAACGAGTAGGGGGCAGAACAGATACGCAGTATTTT
>TRBD1|TRBV6-6|NA|TRBJ2-1
CATGGQVDYNEQFF
TGTGCCACCGGGGGACAGGTCGACTACAATGAGCAGTTCTTC
>NA|TRBV18|NA|TRBJ1-2
CASSPLAGAVNYGYTF
TGTGCCAGCTCACCCCTGGCAGGGGCCGTTAACTATGGCTACACCTTC
>TRBD2|TRBV13|many|TRBJ2-7
CASSSRELIYEQYF
TGTGCCAGCAGCTCGCGGGAGTTGATCTACGAGCAGTACTTC
>NA|TRBV29-1|NA|TRBJ1-4
CSVEDPPGSGEKLFF
TGCAGCGTTGAAGATCCCCCCGGGTCCGGTGAAAAACTGTTTTTT
>NA|TRBV9|NA|TRBJ1-5
CASSVGGEINQPQHF
TGTGCCAGCAGCGTAGGGGGGGAGATCAATCAGCCCCAGCATTTT
>NA|TRBV9|NA|TRBJ1-1
CASSLGGPEAFF
TGTGCCAGCAGCCTGGGGGGGCCTGAAGCTTTCTTT
>TRBD2|TRBV5-1|NA|TRBJ2-1
CASSSGGNEQFF
TGCGCCAGCAGCTCGGGAGGGAATGAGCAGTTCTTC
>TRBD1|TRBV27|once|TRBJ2-2
CASSLGTAPGELFF
TGTGCCAGCAGTCTAGGGACAGCGCCCGGGGAGCTGTTTTTT
>TRBD1|TRBV5-4|once|TRBJ1-4
CASSLAGQGAVMPEKLFF
TGTGCCAGCAGTCTGGCTGGACAGGGGGCGGTCATGCCGGAAAAACTGTTTTTT
>TRBD1|TRBV27|NA|TRBJ2-5
CASSLDRDGETQYF
TGTGCCAGCAGTCTAGACAGGGATGGGGAGACCCAGTACTTC
>NA|TRBV27|NA|TRBJ1-1
CASSFGPGSGNTEAFF
TGTGCCAGCAGTTTCGGCCCAGGATCTGGGAACACTGAAGCTTTCTTT
>NA|TRBV5-6|once|TRBJ1-4
CASSLRLFNEKLFF
TGTGCCAGCAGCTTGCGTCTGTTTAATGAAAAACTGTTTTTT
>NA|TRBV2|NA|TRBJ2-3
CASSEGGGTRDTQYF
TGTGCCAGCAGTGAAGGCGGAGGGACGAGGGATACGCAGTATTTT
>TRBD2|TRBV15|NA|TRBJ2-7
CATSRESGGSYEQYF
TGTGCCACCAGCAGAGAAAGCGGGGGTTCCTACGAGCAGTACTTC
>TRBD1|TRBV28|NA|TRBJ1-4
CASSSTGGFEKLFF
TGTGCCAGCAGTTCGACAGGGGGCTTTGAAAAACTGTTTTTT
>NA|TRBV4-3|NA|TRBJ2-7
CASSQERTPSYEQYF
TGCGCCAGCAGCCAAGAACGGACACCTTCCTACGAGCAGTACTTC
>NA|TRBV5-1|NA|TRBJ1-2
CASSLGSVEGYTF
TGCGCCAGCAGCCTGGGATCCGTGGAGGGCTACACCTTC
>NA|TRBV7-9|NA|TRBJ1-2
CASSFSDNYGYTF
TGTGCCAGCAGCTTTTCAGATAACTATGGCTACACCTTC
>TRBD2|TRBV13|NA|TRBJ2-1
CASSKKAGESYNEQFF
TGTGCCAGCAGTAAAAAGGCGGGAGAGTCCTACAATGAGCAGTTCTTC
>TRBD1|TRBV7-9|medium-sized|TRBJ1-1
CASSLGGQGSPEAFF
TGTGCCAGCAGCTTAGGGGGACAGGGGAGCCCTGAAGCTTTCTTT
>TRBD1|TRBV7-3|NA|TRBJ2-1
CASSLTGQGNEQFF
TGTGCCAGCAGCTTGACAGGGCAAGGCAATGAGCAGTTCTTC
>NA|TRBV5-6|NA|TRBJ1-1
CASSYSDTEAFF
TGTGCCAGCAGCTATTCCGACACTGAAGCTTTCTTT
>TRBD1|TRBV13|NA|TRBJ1-3
CASSLYPGQNRNTIYF
TGTGCCAGCAGCTTATACCCGGGACAGAACCGAAACACCATATATTTT
>NA|TRBV9|NA|TRBJ2-1
CASSAEGAGHYNEQFF
TGTGCCAGCAGCGCAGAAGGGGCGGGGCACTACAATGAGCAGTTCTTC
>NA|TRBV7-6|NA|TRBJ1-2
CASSLAVGEGSGYTF
TGTGCCAGCAGCTTAGCGGTGGGAGAGGGTAGTGGCTACACCTTC
>NA|TRBV15|NA|TRBJ2-7
CATSRGGESYEQYF
TGTGCCACCAGCAGAGGCGGGGAATCCTACGAGCAGTACTTC
>NA|TRBV7-6|NA|TRBJ1-1
CASSPGSPGTEAFF
TGTGCCAGCAGTCCCGGGTCCCCGGGCACTGAAGCTTTCTTT
>NA|TRBV19|NA|TRBJ1-2
CASNKGEVFDGYTF
TGTGCCAGTAATAAGGGGGAAGTCTTTGATGGCTACACCTTC
>NA|TRBV30|NA|TRBJ1-1
CAWSGALLREGNTEAFF
TGTGCCTGGAGTGGGGCCCTGTTAAGGGAGGGGAACACTGAAGCTTTCTTT
>NA|TRBV11-3|NA|TRBJ2-7
CASSLDGPTGEQYF
TGTGCCAGCAGCTTAGATGGCCCGACGGGGGAGCAGTACTTC
>NA|TRBV2|NA|TRBJ1-5
CASGKRGSNQPQHF
TGTGCCAGCGGTAAGCGGGGGAGCAATCAGCCCCAGCATTTT
>TRBD2|TRBV4-2|NA|TRBJ2-3
CASSQYLAALTDTQYF
TGTGCCAGCAGCCAATACCTAGCGGCGCTCACAGATACGCAGTATTTT
>NA|TRBV28|NA|TRBJ1-1
CASSPPSGWEAFF
TGTGCCAGCAGTCCACCTTCGGGGTGGGAAGCTTTCTTT
>NA|TRBV5-8|NA|TRBJ2-3
CASPGRRTDTQYF
TGTGCCAGCCCTGGGAGAAGGACAGATACGCAGTATTTT
>NA|TRBV6-1|many|TRBJ2-1
CASSEEVGASYNEQFF
TGTGCCAGCAGTGAAGAAGTTGGGGCTTCCTACAATGAGCAGTTCTTC
>TRBD2|TRBV7-3|NA|TRBJ2-2
CASSLLAGGELFF
TGTGCCAGCAGCTTACTAGCGGGTGGGGAGCTGTTTTTT
>TRBD1|TRBV12-5|NA|TRBJ2-7
CASGLGRQGYEQYF
TGTGCTAGTGGTTTGGGCAGACAGGGCTACGAGCAGTACTTC
>NA|TRBV7-3|NA|TRBJ1-1
CASSQGTSTEAFF
TGTGCCAGCAGCCAAGGGACTTCCACTGAAGCTTTCTTT
>NA|TRBV6-5|NA|TRBJ1-4
CATSYGQTNEKLFF
TGTGCCACCTCGTACGGACAAACTAATGAAAAACTGTTTTTT
>NA|TRBV27|NA|TRBJ2-7
CASSSQGSSYEQYF
TGTGCCAGCAGTTCTCAGGGTAGCTCCTACGAGCAGTACTTC
>TRBD1|TRBV30|NA|TRBJ2-1
CAWATGTATYNEQFF
TGTGCCTGGGCTACCGGGACAGCGACCTACAATGAGCAGTTCTTC
>TRBD1|TRBV19|NA|TRBJ1-2
CASSADRVAHYGYTF
TGTGCCAGTAGTGCGGACAGGGTGGCTCACTATGGCTACACCTTC
>TRBD2|TRBV27|once|TRBJ2-7
CASSFGGRGSYEQYF
TGTGCCAGCAGTTTTGGCGGGAGGGGAAGTTACGAGCAGTACTTC
>NA|TRBV10-2|NA|TRBJ2-3
CASSDFSGDWADTQYF
TGCGCCAGCAGTGATTTCTCAGGGGATTGGGCAGATACGCAGTATTTT
>NA|TRBV11-2|NA|TRBJ2-7
CASSFELREQYF
TGTGCCAGCAGCTTTGAACTTCGCGAGCAGTACTTC
>NA|TRBV27|once|TRBJ1-1
CASSLSRGTEAFF
TGTGCCAGCAGTTTATCGCGGGGAACTGAAGCTTTCTTT
>NA|TRBV27|NA|TRBJ2-7
CASSSLSGQDTYYEQYF
TGTGCCAGCAGTTCGTTAAGTGGTCAGGACACGTACTACGAGCAGTACTTC
>TRBD2|TRBV7-9|NA|TRBJ2-1
CASSRSGRLYNEQFF
TGTGCCAGCAGCCGAAGCGGGAGGCTCTACAATGAGCAGTTCTTC
>TRBD2|TRBV29-1|NA|TRBJ2-7
CSVEVVAGAPEQCF
TGCAGCGTTGAAGTGGTAGCGGGAGCTCCCGAGCAGTGCTTC
>NA|TRBV7-9|NA|TRBJ2-5
CASSSGQYQETQYF
TGTGCCAGCAGCTCCGGACAGTACCAAGAGACCCAGTACTTC
>NA|TRBV28|NA|TRBJ1-6
CASTLDRRNSPLHF
TGTGCCAGCACCCTTGACAGGCGGAATTCACCCCTCCACTTT
>TRBD1|TRBV28|NA|TRBJ2-7
CASNRGQGGNYEQYF
TGTGCCAGCAATAGGGGACAGGGGGGAAACTACGAGCAGTACTTC
>TRBD1|TRBV7-9|NA|TRBJ1-2
CASSPFTGTGKFYGYTF
TGTGCCAGCAGCCCTTTTACCGGGACAGGCAAGTTTTATGGCTACACCTTC